Listed below are T cell receptor beta chains from one sample, sequenced in a study of CD8+ T cells in alopecia areata. Using immunoSEQ multiplex PCR, the repertoire was profiled, and TCRdb retains in-frame clones only, with some absent. This sample has some 150,000 clones; approximately 80% occur once, and the top ten carry roughly 25%. The sample here was CD8+ T cells sorted from blood, taken at week 4, from a patient treated with tofacitinib. These receptors all come from a human donor with alopecia areata. Each CDR3 is given with its conserved first and last residue. A D gene is named only where the DNA matches it firmly. Clone sizes are given selectively: once, few, many, or a class where the clone is expanded.

D gene | J gene | V gene | clone size | CDR3 protein | CDR3 DNA
. | TRBJ2-1 | TRBV5-6 | . | CASSRQPNEQFF | TGTGCCAGCAGCCGTCAACCCAATGAGCAGTTCTTC
. | TRBJ2-1 | TRBV29-1 | . | CSVTGQPGNEQFF | TGCAGCGTTACTGGACAGCCTGGCAATGAGCAGTTCTTC
TRBD2 | TRBJ2-7 | TRBV27 | . | CASSKTSVSYEQYF | TGTGCCAGCAGTAAGACTAGCGTGAGCTACGAGCAGTACTTC
. | TRBJ1-2 | TRBV19 | . | CASATNYGYTF | TGTGCCAGTGCTACTAACTATGGCTACACCTTC
. | TRBJ2-1 | TRBV5-6 | . | CASSQDTPSYNEQFF | TGTGCCAGCAGCCAGGACACTCCTTCCTACAATGAGCAGTTCTTC
TRBD2 | TRBJ2-7 | TRBV7-9 | . | CASSPSGRDEQYF | TGTGCCAGCAGCCCCAGCGGGAGGGACGAGCAGTACTTC
. | TRBJ2-3 | TRBV7-2 | few | CASSLTSASTDTQYF | TGTGCCAGCAGCTTAACCTCCGCGAGCACAGATACGCAGTATTTT
. | TRBJ2-7 | TRBV4-1 | . | CASSQDRKRGRGEQYF | TGCGCCAGCAGCCAAGACCGAAAGAGGGGCCGGGGGGAGCAGTACTTC
. | TRBJ1-6 | TRBV7-9 | . | CASSQSWTTYNSPLHF | TGTGCCAGCAGCCAATCCTGGACGACCTATAATTCACCCCTCCACTTT
. | TRBJ2-1 | TRBV5-4 | . | CASSLVAGVNNEQFF | TGTGCCAGCAGCTTGGTCGCCGGGGTCAACAATGAGCAGTTCTTC
TRBD2 | TRBJ2-5 | TRBV13 | once | CASSLATSGQETQYF | TGTGCCAGCAGCTTAGCGACTAGCGGCCAAGAGACCCAGTACTTC
. | TRBJ2-5 | TRBV19 | . | CASSIQGPQETQYF | TGTGCCAGTAGTATACAGGGTCCCCAAGAGACCCAGTACTTC
. | TRBJ2-7 | TRBV5-1 | . | CASSGTGFYEQYF | TGCGCCAGCAGCGGAACAGGGTTCTACGAGCAGTACTTC
. | TRBJ2-5 | TRBV7-9 | few | CASSLEEKQETQYF | TGTGCCAGCAGCTTAGAGGAGAAGCAAGAGACCCAGTACTTC
. | TRBJ2-4 | TRBV4-3 | . | CASSQDAGNIQYF | TGCGCCAGCAGCCAAGATGCGGGGAACATTCAGTACTTC
. | TRBJ2-3 | TRBV29-1 | . | CSGAPLEGVSTDTQYF | TGCAGCGGTGCCCCTTTAGAAGGGGTTAGCACAGATACGCAGTATTTT
. | TRBJ2-7 | TRBV7-9 | . | CASSPAGVHEQYF | TGTGCCAGCAGCCCCGCTGGAGTCCACGAGCAGTACTTC
TRBD2 | TRBJ2-1 | TRBV4-3 | . | CASSQDSGSGVREQFF | TGCGCCAGCAGCCAAGATAGTGGTAGCGGGGTGCGTGAGCAGTTCTTC
. | TRBJ2-7 | TRBV29-1 | . | CSVGSSSYEQYF | TGCAGCGTGGGATCATCCTCCTACGAGCAGTACTTC
. | TRBJ2-7 | TRBV27 | . | CASSGQSSYEQYF | TGTGCCAGCAGTGGGCAGAGCTCCTACGAGCAGTACTTC
TRBD1 | TRBJ2-7 | TRBV5-1 | few | CASSSRDSGYEQYF | TGCGCCAGCAGCTCCCGGGACAGTGGCTACGAGCAGTACTTC
TRBD1 | TRBJ2-7 | TRBV14 | once | CASSPRDRAYEQYF | TGTGCCAGCAGCCCCCGGGACAGGGCGTACGAGCAGTACTTC
. | TRBJ2-3 | TRBV7-9 | few | CASSLADARTPTDTQYF | TGTGCCAGCAGCTTAGCTGATGCGAGGACCCCCACAGATACGCAGTATTTT
. | TRBJ2-1 | TRBV29-1 | . | CSVQSEGFDEQFF | TGCAGCGTACAAAGCGAAGGGTTCGATGAGCAGTTCTTC
. | TRBJ2-2 | TRBV2 | . | CASSPAGQSRELFF | TGTGCCAGCAGCCCTGCCGGACAGTCGAGGGAGCTGTTTTTT
. | TRBJ2-2 | TRBV5-4 | once | CASSLTSKNTGELFF | TGTGCCAGCAGCTTGACTAGCAAGAACACCGGGGAGCTGTTTTTT
. | TRBJ2-1 | TRBV7-9 | . | CASSLAANEQFF | TGTGCCAGCAGCCTAGCTGCCAATGAGCAGTTCTTC
. | TRBJ1-1 | TRBV7-8 | . | CASSLDRSRLNTEAFF | TGTGCCAGCAGCCTTGACAGGTCTCGTCTGAACACTGAAGCTTTCTTT
TRBD2 | TRBJ2-7 | TRBV11-3 | . | CASSLPSGGPKSGEQYF | TGTGCCAGCAGCTTACCTAGCGGGGGGCCAAAGTCTGGTGAGCAGTACTTC
. | TRBJ1-1 | TRBV4-1 | . | CASSQAGTEAFF | TGCGCCAGCAGCCAAGCAGGGACTGAAGCTTTCTTT
. | TRBJ2-5 | TRBV11-2 | . | CASSLRRAGPQETQYF | TGTGCCAGCAGCTTGCGTCGCGCAGGGCCACAAGAGACCCAGTACTTC
TRBD1 | TRBJ2-7 | TRBV11-1 | . | CASGTGAYEQYF | TGTGCCAGCGGGACAGGAGCCTACGAGCAGTACTTC
TRBD1 | TRBJ1-1 | TRBV7-9 | . | CASTRGTTEAFF | TGTGCCAGCACCAGGGGGACGACTGAAGCTTTCTTT
. | TRBJ2-5 | TRBV4-2 | . | CARSVFAQFQYF | TGTGCCAGAAGCGTCTTCGCACAGTTCCAGTACTTC
TRBD2 | TRBJ2-1 | TRBV13 | . | CASSRGGENYNEQFF | TGTGCCAGCAGCCGCGGGGGAGAGAACTACAATGAGCAGTTCTTC
TRBD1 | TRBJ2-5 | TRBV5-1 | . | CASSLLGGLQETQYF | TGCGCCAGCAGCTTGTTAGGGGGCTTGCAAGAGACCCAGTACTTC
. | TRBJ2-7 | TRBV27 | few | CASSLETADEQYF | TGTGCCAGCAGTTTAGAGACAGCGGACGAGCAGTACTTC
. | TRBJ2-1 | TRBV5-6 | . | CASSLRGDDEQFF | TGTGCCAGCAGCCTCCGAGGTGACGATGAGCAGTTCTTC
TRBD2 | TRBJ2-7 | TRBV4-3 | . | CASSQDTSGAYEQYF | TGCGCCAGCAGCCAAGATACTAGCGGGGCGTACGAGCAGTACTTC
. | TRBJ2-2 | TRBV6-4 | . | CARKGVLGELFF | TGTGCCAGAAAGGGGGTTCTCGGGGAGCTGTTTTTT
. | TRBJ1-1 | TRBV13 | once | CASSPTKQGVYAEAFF | TGTGCCAGCAGCCCTACTAAACAGGGCGTGTATGCTGAAGCTTTCTTT
TRBD1 | TRBJ2-7 | TRBV4-1 | . | CASSPRQGVKYEQYF | TGCGCCAGCAGCCCTCGACAGGGGGTGAAGTACGAGCAGTACTTC
. | TRBJ2-1 | TRBV19 | . | CASSIGTGNEQFF | TGTGCCAGTAGTATAGGAACCGGCAATGAGCAGTTCTTC
. | TRBJ2-7 | TRBV7-2 | . | CASSLSPALTYEQYF | TGTGCCAGCAGCCTAAGCCCAGCTCTAACCTACGAGCAGTACTTC
. | TRBJ2-1 | TRBV4-1 | . | CASSQVAPPSSYNEQFF | TGCGCCAGCAGCCAAGTAGCGCCTCCGAGCTCCTACAATGAGCAGTTCTTC
TRBD2 | TRBJ2-3 | TRBV19 | few | CASSLQRGRTDTQYF | TGTGCCAGTAGTCTCCAGCGGGGACGCACAGATACGCAGTATTTT
. | TRBJ1-1 | TRBV5-1 | . | CASTPGGNTEAFF | TGCGCCAGCACCCCGGGAGGCAACACTGAAGCTTTCTTT
. | TRBJ2-5 | TRBV7-2 | few | CASSSWPGNQETQYF | TGTGCCAGCAGCTCCTGGCCCGGGAACCAAGAGACCCAGTACTTC
TRBD1 | TRBJ2-1 | TRBV6-6 | few | CASTFRDRAYNEQFF | TGTGCCAGCACCTTCCGGGACAGAGCCTACAATGAGCAGTTCTTC
. | TRBJ2-5 | TRBV4-2 | . | CASSQDPGMETQYF | TGTGCCAGCAGCCAAGACCCGGGAATGGAGACCCAGTACTTC
. | TRBJ2-3 | TRBV15 | . | CATSRDLRGLGTDTQYF | TGTGCCACCAGCAGAGATCTGCGCGGACTCGGCACGGATACGCAGTATTTT
. | TRBJ1-1 | TRBV7-9 | . | CASSAVGLEAFF | TGTGCCAGCAGCGCGGTGGGTTTGGAAGCTTTCTTT
. | TRBJ1-5 | TRBV7-6 | . | CASSSGDQPQHF | TGTGCCAGCAGCTCCGGGGATCAGCCCCAGCATTTT
TRBD1 | TRBJ2-7 | TRBV27 | . | CASSSRTGPYEQYF | TGTGCCAGCAGTTCCCGGACAGGCCCTTACGAGCAGTACTTC
. | TRBJ2-3 | TRBV5-6 | . | CASSYGKTPSTDTQYF | TGTGCCAGCAGCTACGGAAAAACTCCTAGCACAGATACGCAGTATTTT